The rows below give T cell receptor beta chains drawn from one sample of a study of CD8 T cells in ankylosing spondylitis. TCRdb reanalysed the 5' RACE reads using MiXCR and keeps one entry per CDR3 protein. The sample carries some 290,000 distinct CDR3 sequences, 20% recorded once. The source material was blood, either unsorted or a sorted T cell fraction (not recorded which). These receptors were obtained from a male donor with ankylosing spondylitis or in good health (not recorded which). Each CDR3 is given with its conserved first and last residue. A D gene is named only where the DNA matches it firmly. Expanded clones are given a class, and other clones once, few, many or no size at all.

TRBD1	TRBJ2-3	TRBV9	few	CASSVVGTGLTDTQYF	TGTGCCAGCAGCGTAGTTGGGACAGGGTTAACAGATACGCAGTATTTT
NA	TRBJ1-1	TRBV29-1	many	CSVEGRTEAFF	TGCAGCGTTGAAGGTCGCACTGAAGCTTTCTTT
NA	TRBJ2-5	TRBV12-3/TRBV12-4	many	CASSPRLEVWETQYF	TGTGCCAGCAGTCCCCGATTAGAGGTTTGGGAGACCCAGTACTTC
NA	TRBJ2-2	TRBV28	few	CASRIGGHDTGELFF	TGTGCCAGCAGGATCGGGGGGCATGACACCGGGGAGCTGTTTTTT
TRBD1	TRBJ2-3	TRBV27	NA	CASSLSGDRTFRADTQYF	TGTGCCAGCAGTTTATCTGGGGACAGGACCTTTCGGGCAGATACGCAGTATTTT
NA	TRBJ1-2	TRBV5-1	NA	CASSSDGGMDDYTF	TGCGCCAGCAGCTCGGACGGGGGGATGGATGACTACACCTTC
NA	TRBJ1-5	TRBV6-1	few	CASSEAKARDPPQHF	TGTGCCAGCAGTGAAGCGAAGGCCAGGGATCCGCCCCAGCATTTT
NA	TRBJ1-6	TRBV5-1	many	CASSTTGFQTLHF	TGCGCCAGCAGCACAACAGGGTTTCAGACCCTCCACTTT
NA	TRBJ1-3	TRBV9	NA	CASSPQTGILGNTIYF	TGTGCCAGCAGCCCCCAAACGGGGATACTTGGAAACACCATATATTTT
TRBD2	TRBJ2-6	TRBV10-3	NA	CAISDAGGPSGANVLTF	TGTGCCATCAGTGATGCGGGGGGGCCGTCTGGGGCCAACGTCCTGACTTTC
TRBD2	TRBJ2-1	TRBV5-1	many	CASSPGLAGGSYNEQFF	TGCGCCAGCAGCCCCGGACTAGCGGGAGGTTCCTACAATGAGCAGTTCTTC
TRBD2	TRBJ2-1	TRBV5-1	few	CASSPTSGSDNEQFF	TGCGCCAGCAGCCCAACCAGCGGGAGCGACAATGAGCAGTTCTTC
NA	TRBJ1-6	TRBV6-1	NA	CASSSLIRNSPLHF	TGTGCCAGCAGCTCATTGATACGTAATTCACCCCTCCACTTT
NA	TRBJ2-1	TRBV10-3	NA	CAISSGNEQFF	TGTGCCATCAGTAGCGGGAATGAGCAGTTCTTC
NA	TRBJ2-3	TRBV5-1	NA	CASSLEQGGTDTQYF	TGCGCCAGCAGCTTGGAACAGGGAGGCACAGATACGCAGTATTTT
NA	TRBJ2-5	TRBV27	NA	CASRKQGGETQYF	TGTGCCAGCAGAAAACAGGGAGGGGAGACCCAGTACTTC
NA	TRBJ2-5	TRBV5-1	NA	CASSLYEDFQETQYF	TGCGCCAGCAGCTTGTACGAGGATTTCCAAGAGACCCAGTACTTC
TRBD1	TRBJ2-3	TRBV9	few	CASSVGDSRTDTQYF	TGTGCCAGCAGCGTAGGGGACAGCCGCACAGATACGCAGTATTTT
TRBD2	TRBJ2-1	TRBV20-1	NA	CSARDAGGQTSYNEQFF	TGCAGTGCTAGAGATGCGGGGGGGCAAACCTCCTACAATGAGCAGTTCTTC
TRBD2	TRBJ2-2	TRBV9	NA	CASSVGLAGGSNTRELFF	TGTGCCAGCAGCGTAGGGCTAGCGGGAGGATCGAACACCAGGGAGCTGTTTTTT
NA	TRBJ2-2	TRBV12-3/TRBV12-4	few	CASSLALGRNTGELFF	TGTGCCAGCAGTTTAGCTCTGGGCAGGAACACCGGGGAGCTGTTTTTT
NA	TRBJ2-4	TRBV29-1	few	CSVGEQGRGIQYF	TGCAGCGTTGGAGAACAGGGAAGGGGCATTCAGTACTTC
NA	TRBJ2-3	TRBV7-9	NA	CASSLGVATSTDTQYF	TGTGCCAGCAGCTTAGGTGTCGCGACTAGCACAGATACGCAGTATTTT
NA	TRBJ1-6	TRBV12-3/TRBV12-4	NA	CASSFSGRIYNSPLHF	TGTGCCAGCAGTTTTTCAGGACGCATCTATAATTCACCCCTCCACTTT
TRBD1	TRBJ1-4	TRBV7-9	NA	CASSTTGGTNEKLFF	TGTGCCAGCAGTACGACAGGGGGAACTAATGAAAAACTGTTTTTT
TRBD2	TRBJ2-3	TRBV28	many	CASTGTSRDTQYF	TGTGCCAGCACCGGGACTAGCAGAGATACGCAGTATTTT
TRBD1	TRBJ1-1	TRBV5-1	NA	CASRELGTGPFEAFF	TGCGCCAGCAGGGAGCTCGGGACAGGGCCGTTTGAAGCTTTCTTT
NA	TRBJ2-3	TRBV20-1	few	CSAHTLAPSTDTQYF	TGCAGTGCTCACACACTAGCTCCCAGCACAGATACGCAGTATTTT
NA	TRBJ2-1	TRBV20-1	NA	CSARRQSLNSEQFF	TGCAGTGCTAGGAGACAGTCCCTCAACAGTGAGCAGTTCTTC
NA	TRBJ1-2	TRBV20-1	few	CSARTGTYGYTF	TGCAGTGCTCGAACAGGGACCTATGGCTACACCTTC
NA	TRBJ1-3	TRBV25-1	few	CASRPVGSSGNTIYF	TGTGCCAGTCGCCCAGTAGGGAGCTCTGGAAACACCATATATTTT
NA	TRBJ1-5	TRBV20-1	few	CSARVSGVNRSNQPQHF	TGCAGTGCTAGAGTGTCAGGTGTTAATCGTAGCAATCAGCCCCAGCATTTT
NA	TRBJ2-1	TRBV27	many	CASYPPNEQFF	TGTGCCAGCTACCCTCCCAATGAGCAGTTCTTC
TRBD2	TRBJ2-2	TRBV20-1	NA	CSALAGNTGELFF	TGCAGTGCTCTAGCGGGGAACACCGGGGAGCTGTTTTTT
TRBD2	TRBJ2-3	TRBV5-1	few	CASRPGLGVLDTQYF	TGCGCCAGCAGGCCGGGACTAGGAGTTTTGGATACGCAGTATTTT
NA	TRBJ2-2	TRBV20-1	NA	CSARAGPGELFF	TGCAGTGCCAGGGCAGGGCCCGGGGAGCTGTTTTTT
NA	TRBJ1-2	TRBV5-1	few	CASRLTVSNYGYTF	TGCGCCAGCAGGTTGACAGTCTCTAACTATGGCTACACCTTC
TRBD1	TRBJ1-2	TRBV4-1	few	CASSPRTGPDGYTF	TGCGCCAGCAGCCCCCGGACAGGACCGGATGGCTACACCTTC
NA	TRBJ1-1	TRBV3-1	NA	CASSQDGGNTEAFF	TGTGCCAGCAGCCAAGATGGGGGGAACACTGAAGCTTTCTTT
TRBD2	TRBJ2-1	TRBV28	NA	CASRLAGISYNEQFF	TGTGCCAGCAGACTAGCGGGGATTTCCTACAATGAGCAGTTCTTC
NA	TRBJ2-2	TRBV12-3/TRBV12-4	NA	CASRGGTEHTGELFF	TGTGCCAGCAGGGGGGGGACAGAGCACACCGGGGAGCTGTTTTTT
TRBD2	TRBJ2-3	TRBV5-1	NA	CASSPAPLLAGGGTDTQYF	TGCGCCAGCAGCCCAGCCCCACTCCTAGCGGGAGGAGGCACAGATACGCAGTATTTT
TRBD1	TRBJ2-2	TRBV7-6	NA	CATEGTGYTGELFF	TGTGCCACTGAGGGGACAGGGTACACCGGGGAGCTGTTTTTT
NA	TRBJ1-6	TRBV27	many	CASSFSGLNNSPLHF	TGTGCCAGCAGTTTTTCCGGATTGAATAATTCACCCCTCCACTTT
TRBD1	TRBJ1-6	TRBV7-3	NA	CASSSDREDSPLHF	TGTGCCAGCAGCTCGGACAGGGAGGATTCACCCCTCCACTTT